These 20 T cell receptor beta chains were sequenced from one sample in a study of breast tumors, draining lymph nodes, adjacent tissues. TCRdb called the multiplex PCR reads again in MiXCR, with one record for every CDR3 protein. Of approximately 100,000 distinct CDR3 sequences detected, about 29% appear once; the ten largest clones hold 5.5% to 7%. Samples came from axillary lymph nodes draining the breast cancer. The sequencing input was axillary lymph node tissue. The receptor set was obtained from a female donor with breast cancer. Some clones in this sample may be carry-over from other donors' samples.

This clonotype was seen repeatedly, ten times or more. This chain connects TRBV7-2 to TRBJ2-3, with TRBD2 matching 8 bases. The trim removed 11 bases at V and 2 bases at J, leaving 6 bases unmatched. Germline CDR1 and CDR2: SGHTA and FQGNSA. There are 13 residues in the CDR3. The CDR3 loop reads CASGGDNTDTQYF. CDR3 sequence (DNA): TGTGCCTCGGGGGGGGACAACACAGATACGCAGTATTTT.

Details on this clonotype: A much larger clone sits a single nucleotide away, making a read error possible. The gene calls are TRBV19 and TRBJ2-1, with 13 bases that match TRBD2. CDR1 is LNHDA, CDR2 SQIVND, per germline (reference sequence). The CDR3 consists of 17 residues. This chain's CDR3 is CASSIGTSGSSYNEQSF. CDR3 coding DNA: TGTGCCAGTAGTATAGGGACTAGCGGGAGCTCCTACAATGAGCAGTCCTTC.

The chain combines TRBV20-1 with TRBJ1-2, with D uncertain. Per the germline V gene, CDR1 is DFQATT and CDR2 is SNEGSKA (reference sequence). The CDR3 is 15 amino acids. Trimming took off 0 bases at V and 4 bases at J, with 15 bases between the two ends. This CDR3 is CSARDGRERSYGYTF. CDR3 in DNA: TGCAGTGCTAGAGATGGGCGGGAGCGGTCCTATGGCTACACCTTC.

In this sample, this clonotype turned up many times. The chain employs TRBV24-1 and TRBJ2-5; D is perhaps TRBD1 or TRBD2 (5 bases each). Germline assignment: CDR1 KGHDR and CDR2 SFDVKD. Trimming stripped 4 bases from V and 1 base from J, with 9 bases between. This CDR3 has 14 amino acids. CDR3 in amino acids: CATSDWDGQETQYF. CDR3 DNA sequence: TGTGCCACCAGTGACTGGGACGGCCAAGAGACCCAGTACTTC.

This clonotype was counted many times. This sequence joins TRBV5-8 and TRBJ1-5; D is perhaps TRBD1 (6 bases). V lost 4 bases to trimming and J lost 0 bases, with 17 bases between them. This CDR3 is built from 17 residues. The germline V gene has CDR1 SGHTS and CDR2 YDEGEE. The CDR3 sequence: CASSRHRDSYSNQPQHF. CDR3 in DNA: TGTGCCAGCAGCCGACACAGGGATTCCTATAGCAATCAGCCCCAGCATTTT.

This clonotype was seen at least ten times. Its ends do not fully match the called genes, so a read error is possible. The rearrangement links TRBV5-1 to TRBJ2-5; TRBD2 is a possible D gene (6 bases). Germline values: CDR1 SGHRS, CDR2 YFSETQ. The CDR3 consists of 14 residues. This CDR3 is CASSGSGHQDTQYF. For the CDR3, the DNA is TGCGCCAGCAGCGGAAGCGGGCATCAAGACACCCAGTACTTC.

This clonotype was recorded at least ten times. The chain couples TRBV4-1 to TRBJ2-1; D gene ambiguous. The germline CDR1 and CDR2 sequences are MGHRA and YSYEKL. V lost 4 bases to trimming and J lost 7 bases, with 8 bases between them. The CDR3 has 12 amino acids. In DNA form, the CDR3 reads TGCGCCAGCAGCCGAGAGGTAAATGAGCAGTTCTTC. It encodes CASSREVNEQFF.

The sample holds many counts of this clonotype. The rearrangement links TRBV20-1 to TRBJ2-7; D tentatively reads TRBD1 or TRBD2 (6 bases each). V lost 3 bases and J lost 0, with 12 bases in between. Germline V gene lookup returns CDR1 DFQATT and CDR2 SNEGSKA (reference sequence). This CDR3 is built from 14 residues. The chain's CDR3 is CSASSGASSYEQYF. The CDR3 region has the DNA TGCAGTGCTAGTTCGGGGGCCAGCTCCTACGAGCAGTACTTC.

This clonotype was observed a few times. The V and J genes are TRBV3-1 and TRBJ2-4; D is unclear. The CDR3 covers 13 residues. Deletions cut 0 bases from V and 8 bases from J, with 8 bases between. CDR1 is LGHDT and CDR2 is YNNKEL in the germline V gene (reference sequence). Written as DNA, the CDR3 is TGTGCCAGCAGCCAAGATCTCCAGGACATTCAGTACTTC. Translation: CASSQDLQDIQYF.

This clonotype occurred a few times. The chain has TRBV4-3 and TRBJ2-4; TRBD1 or TRBD2 may be the D gene (5 bases each). Germline V gives CDR1 LGHNA, CDR2 YSLEER. Trimming left V 0 bases short and J 3 bases short, with 12 bases between. The CDR3 has 16 residues. Here the CDR3 reads CASSQDLERGKNIQYF. In DNA form, the CDR3 reads TGCGCCAGCAGCCAAGATCTTGAGAGGGGCAAAAACATTCAGTACTTC.

Worth noting for this clonotype: An end of the junction does not agree with germline; a read error may underlie this. The J gene is TRBJ1-5, the V gene TRBV6-5, with a possible D match to TRBD1 (6 bases). Germline V gene data show CDR1 as MNHEY and CDR2 as SVGAGI. The CDR3 runs to 15 residues. The CDR3 coding sequence is TGCGCCAGCGGCCGAACAGGGCTAGTAAGACAGCCCCAGCATTTT. This gives the protein CASGRTGLVRQPQHF.

A note on this clonotype: A much larger clone lies one base from this, so it may be a read error. V gene TRBV28 combines with J gene TRBJ1-2, with D unclear. Germline V gene sequence: CDR1 MDHEN, CDR2 SYDVKM. Deletions cut 7 bases from V and 6 bases from J, with 21 bases between. The CDR3 is 15 amino acids. The DNA for the CDR3 is TGTGCCAGCACCTTTTCTGTGGGAATCGTTGATGGCTACACCTTC. It yields the protein CASTFSVGIVDGYTF.

This clonotype was recorded many times. The genes are TRBV2 and TRBJ2-2, with D perhaps matching TRBD1 (6 bases). The V gene lost 7 bases and the J gene lost 0 bases, with 6 bases spanning the gap. This CDR3 contains 13 residues. Looked up from germline, CDR1 is SNHLY and CDR2 is FYNNEI. The CDR3 protein is CASTGANTGELFF. The CDR3 DNA follows: TGTGCCAGCACAGGGGCGAACACCGGGGAGCTGTTTTTT.

In its sample, this clonotype is medium-sized. The CDR3 DNA follows: TGTGCCAGCAGTTCGGTTCCGGCTGGGGCCAACGTCCTGACTTTC. Translating it yields CASSSVPAGANVLTF. The chain employs TRBV7-2 and TRBJ2-6, with unresolved D. CDR1 and CDR2 (germline): SGHTA, FQGNSA. The CDR3 is 15 amino acids. V shed 6 bases and J shed 2 bases, with 11 bases lying between them. The full variable domain, its missing parts supplied by reference TRBV7-2 and TRBJ2-6, is GAGVSQSPSNKVTEKGKDVELRCDPISGHTALYWYRQSLGQGLEFLIYFQGNSAPDKSGLPSDRFSAERTGGSVSTLTIQRTQQEDSAVYLCASSSVPAGANVLTFGAGSRLTVL.

The genes are TRBV15 and TRBJ2-2; maybe TRBD1 (6 bases). The V gene lost 3 bases and the J gene lost 1 base, with 18 bases spanning the gap. The CDR3 totals 18 residues. Germline loops: CDR1 LNHNV, CDR2 YYDKDF (reference sequence). CDR3 nucleotides: TGTGCCACCAGCAGTGCTAGAGATACAGGGAAGAACACCGGGGAGCTGTTTTTT. Its translation is CATSSARDTGKNTGELFF.

The genes are TRBV29-1 and TRBJ1-2; D call uncertain. Trimming took off 5 bases at V and 4 bases at J, with 11 bases between the two ends. Germline-derived CDR1 and CDR2 are SQVTM and ANQGSEA. The CDR3 covers 12 residues. The CDR3: CSVPGRSYGYTF. The CDR3 nucleotides read TGCAGCGTTCCTGGACGGAGCTATGGCTACACCTTC.

The CDR3 bases are TGTGCCAGCAGCGCTGGACAGGGGGCCTTATCCGGGGAGCTGTTTTTT. Translation: CASSAGQGALSGELFF. V gene TRBV7-3 combines with J gene TRBJ2-2, with 11 bases matching TRBD1. The CDR3 has 16 amino acids. Germline CDR1 reads SGHTA; CDR2 reads FQGTGA. The trim removed 5 bases at V and 6 bases at J, leaving 8 bases unmatched. Using reference TRBV7-3 and TRBJ2-2 for the parts outside the CDR3, the full variable domain is GAGVSQTPSNKVTEKGKYVELRCDPISGHTALYWYRQSLGQGPEFLIYFQGTGAADDSGLPNDRFFAVRPEGSVSTLKIQRTERGDSAVYLCASSAGQGALSGELFFGEGSRLTVL.

The DNA for the CDR3 is TGTGCCGCAGGGGGGCAGGGGACATATGGCTACACCTTC. Protein product: CAAGGQGTYGYTF. The chain has TRBV6-4 and TRBJ1-2, with 7 bases identical to TRBD1. The CDR3 loop spans 13 amino acids. With 11 bases clipped from V and 5 bases from J, the junction kept 11 bases outside the gene matches. Germline V CDR1 and CDR2: MRHNA, SNTAGT.

There are many counts of this clonotype. CDR3 sequence: CASKWGGTDTQYF. CDR3 nucleotide sequence: TGTGCCAGCAAATGGGGCGGCACAGATACGCAGTATTTT. This chain connects TRBV6-2 or TRBV6-3 to TRBJ2-3; TRBD1 is a possible D gene (5 bases). CDR3 length equals 13 residues. Germline assignment: CDR1 MNHEY and CDR2 SVGEGT. V was cut by 7 bases and J by 1 base, with 9 bases left in between.

This clonotype has a handful of counts. The genes are TRBV6-5 and TRBJ1-6; 8 bases map to TRBD1. Trimming cost V 8 bases and J 6 bases; bases outside gene matches: 9. CDR1 MNHEY and CDR2 SVGAGI come from the germline V gene. CDR3 size: 15 residues. CDR3 protein: CASSPGQEINSPLHF. CDR3 sequence (DNA): TGTGCCAGCTCCCCGGGACAGGAGATTAATTCACCCCTCCACTTT.